This TCR beta chain is from a study of T cells in Graves' hyperthyroidism and ophthalmopathy (dated by TCRdb to between 2019 and 2020). Notes on the research overall: Peripheral blood samples were taken at the time of initial diagnosis, prior to any treatment. TCR V-J signatures able to tell the groups apart were searched for in a discovery cohort of approximately 95 patients, of whom 43 had Graves' ophthalmopathy and 55 to 65 had stable Graves' hyperthyroidism. Whether ophthalmopathy could be predicted prospectively was tested in an independent validation cohort made up of approximately 19 hyperthyroidism patients plus 17 patients who later progressed to ophthalmopathy. The approximately 98 discovery patients were randomly divided into training and test sets at a 7:3 ratio. The study also compared thyroid tissue and blood T-cell repertoires from more than 5 Graves' hyperthyroidism patients. After blood sampling, hyperthyroidism patients were treated with methimazole at a starting dose of 30 mg daily, and ophthalmopathy patients were treated with high-dose intravenous methylprednisolone. The paper reports TCR Vbeta CDR3 sequencing of roughly 140 peripheral blood samples: 43 ophthalmopathy, 75 to 80 hyperthyroidism and 17 progressor patients. Overall study outcomes, separate from this receptor: Most expanded thyroid clonotypes (frequency above 0.001) were also detected in blood, suggesting blood repertoires may reflect thyroid immune responses. Sample size was not statistically predetermined, and blinding of investigators to group allocation was not performed. A 13 V-J signature model separated ophthalmopathy from stable hyperthyroidism, with around 91% sensitivity and 81% to 82% specificity in cross-validation and 80%/75% in testing. In validation, the model predicted progression to ophthalmopathy a median of about 5.9 months before onset, with 65% to 71% sensitivity and about 75% specificity.

The TCR beta CDR3 regions were amplified from the RNA transcripts. A first-round RT-PCR of the TCR CDR3 used the HTBI primer set with the Qiagen OneStep RT-PCR kit. Libraries were constructed in a second round of multiplex PCR, after which size selection and purification were carried out. Sequencing of the libraries was done on an Illumina HiSeq2000 using paired-end 100 bp reads. Per the authors' processing: SOAPnuke was used to process the raw data, with reads discarded if the reads contained adapters or uncalled bases, had a mean Phred below 15, or lacked an exact constant-primer or identifier match. High-quality paired reads were merged with COPE v1.2.5, and unique nucleotide sequences were defined as clonotypes. Clonotypes were aligned to IMGT TRBV, TRBD and TRBJ reference segments using MiTCR v1.1. Only V-J combinations with frequency above 0.0001, covering 99% to 99.2% of repertoires, were analysed. A TCS score was defined as the ratio between F50 (clonal expansion) and ExV (chaos), using BLOSUM62-based TCRdist between CDR3 peptides within each V-J. Welch's t-statistics and random forest reduced roughly 530 V-J features to roughly 13, which were used in a naive Bayes classifier (R e1071). Clones were called with MiXCR by TCRdb after fastp trimmed the public reads at Q25, and only in-frame beta chains were retained. Rows merge per CDR3 protein into single entries with the most common DNA and genes. Clone size and V and J calls follow TCRdb, not the original study. Within this sample are fewer than 650,000 distinct CDR3 sequences, with roughly 14% of them counted one time only. The top ten clonotypes cover roughly 5.5% of the sample.

This clonotype has at least ten counts. Its antigen is not yet known. No base qualities exist here, and no much larger clone lies one base off it. Hyperthyroidism patients were newly diagnosed, with disease duration under 2 months, and aged 18 to 65 years. The study excluded patients with uncontrolled infections, other autoimmune diseases, pregnancy or lactation. Diagnoses relied on clinical symptoms, serum thyroxine and TRAb, thyroid ultrasound and orbital computed tomography. Blood from progressor patients was drawn when they were first diagnosed with hyperthyroidism, before any ophthalmopathy symptoms appeared. PBMCs were isolated from more than 8 ml of fresh peripheral blood by Ficoll-Paque density gradient centrifugation. Progressor patients were defined as those initially diagnosed with Graves' hyperthyroidism in whom ophthalmopathy developed during follow-up. Trizol reagent was used to extract total RNA, and RNA quality was then checked on an Agilent 2100 Bioanalyzer.

From its cysteine to its phenylalanine, the CDR3 spans 16 amino acids. Left in the record is the CDR3 DNA by itself, 48 bases read in frame from the first base. At the junction V is shortened by 4 bases and J by 6 bases; bases outside the gene matches: 6. CDR1 MDHEN and CDR2 SYDVKM were looked up in the germline V gene. The TCR originated in a woman aged 25 to 39 with Graves' hyperthyroidism that later progressed to Graves' ophthalmopathy. The chain links TRBV28 with TRBJ2-1, with 13 bases in between that match TRBD2. Sequencing input: blood. The DNA sequence is given as TGTGCCAGCAGTTCCTGGACTAGCGGGAGCTTCAATGAGCAGTTCTTC. Its amino acids are CASSSWTSGSFNEQFF.